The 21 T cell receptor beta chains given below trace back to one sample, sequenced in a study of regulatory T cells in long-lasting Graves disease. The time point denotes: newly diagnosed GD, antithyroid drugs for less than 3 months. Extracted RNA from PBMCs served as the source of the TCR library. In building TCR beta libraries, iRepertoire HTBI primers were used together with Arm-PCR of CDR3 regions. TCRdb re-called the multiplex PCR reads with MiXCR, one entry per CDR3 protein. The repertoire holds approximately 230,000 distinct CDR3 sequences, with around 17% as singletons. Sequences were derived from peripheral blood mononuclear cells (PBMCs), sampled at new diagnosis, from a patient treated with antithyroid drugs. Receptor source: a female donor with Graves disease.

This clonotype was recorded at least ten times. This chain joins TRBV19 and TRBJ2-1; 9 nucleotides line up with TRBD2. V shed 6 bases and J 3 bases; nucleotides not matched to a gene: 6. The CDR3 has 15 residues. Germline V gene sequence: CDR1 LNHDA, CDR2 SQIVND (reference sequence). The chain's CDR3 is CASRSRLAVYNEQFF. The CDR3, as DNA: TGTGCCAGTAGGTCTAGACTAGCGGTCTACAATGAGCAGTTCTTC.

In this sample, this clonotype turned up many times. The CDR3 nucleotides are TGTGCCAGCAGGTTCCCGGGGCCCAACCAAGAGACCCAGTACTTC. Translating it yields CASRFPGPNQETQYF. This chain uses TRBV28 with TRBJ2-5; D may match TRBD1 or TRBD2 (5 bases each). The CDR3 runs to 15 residues. The V end lost 6 bases, the J end lost 0 bases, and 14 bases lay between the germline ends. Germline V gene data show CDR1 as MDHEN and CDR2 as SYDVKM.

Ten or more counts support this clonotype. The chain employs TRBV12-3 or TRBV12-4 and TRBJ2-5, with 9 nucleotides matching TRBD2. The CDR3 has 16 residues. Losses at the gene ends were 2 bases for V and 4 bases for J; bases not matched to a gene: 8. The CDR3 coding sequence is TGTGCCAGCAGTTTATGGCTAGCGGGGTCCGGAGAGACCCAGTACTTC. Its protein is CASSLWLAGSGETQYF.

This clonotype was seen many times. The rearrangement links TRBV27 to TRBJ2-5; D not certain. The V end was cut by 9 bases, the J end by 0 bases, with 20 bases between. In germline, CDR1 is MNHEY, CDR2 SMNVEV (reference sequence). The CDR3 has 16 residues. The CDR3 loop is CASKNPTHLDQETQYF. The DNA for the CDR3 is TGTGCCAGTAAGAACCCGACTCACTTAGACCAAGAGACCCAGTACTTC.

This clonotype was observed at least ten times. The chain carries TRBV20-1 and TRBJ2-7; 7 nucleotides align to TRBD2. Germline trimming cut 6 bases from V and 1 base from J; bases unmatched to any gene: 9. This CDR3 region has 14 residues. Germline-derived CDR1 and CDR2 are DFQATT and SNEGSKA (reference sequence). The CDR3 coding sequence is TGCAGTGCAACCGAGGGACTACTATCCTACGAGCAGTACTTC. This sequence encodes CSATEGLLSYEQYF.

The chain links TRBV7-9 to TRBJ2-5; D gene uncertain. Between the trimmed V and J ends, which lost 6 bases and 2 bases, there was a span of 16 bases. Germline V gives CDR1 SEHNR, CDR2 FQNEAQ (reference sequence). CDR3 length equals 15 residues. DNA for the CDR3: TGTGCCAGCAGAAACCCCCTCACCGGACAAGAGACCCAGTACTTC. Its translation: CASRNPLTGQETQYF.

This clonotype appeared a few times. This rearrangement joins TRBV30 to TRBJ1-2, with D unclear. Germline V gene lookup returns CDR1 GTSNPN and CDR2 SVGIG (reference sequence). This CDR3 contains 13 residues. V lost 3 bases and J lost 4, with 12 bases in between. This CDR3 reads CAWSRPEVYGYTF. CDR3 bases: TGTGCCTGGAGCCGTCCCGAGGTCTATGGCTACACCTTC.

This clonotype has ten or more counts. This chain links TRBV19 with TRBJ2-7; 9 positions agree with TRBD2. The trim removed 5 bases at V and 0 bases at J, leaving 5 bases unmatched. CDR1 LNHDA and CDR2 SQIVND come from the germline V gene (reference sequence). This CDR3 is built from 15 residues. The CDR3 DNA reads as TGTGCCAGTAGTGAGTCTAGCGGGGCCTCCTACGAGCAGTACTTC. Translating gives CASSESSGASYEQYF.

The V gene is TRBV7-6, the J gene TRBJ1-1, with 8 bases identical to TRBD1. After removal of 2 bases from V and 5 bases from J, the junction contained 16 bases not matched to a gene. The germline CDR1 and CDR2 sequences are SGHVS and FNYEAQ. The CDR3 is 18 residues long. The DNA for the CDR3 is TGTGCCAGCAGCTTACGAGTTCAGGGGGCGGCCAGGGATACTGAAGCTTTCTTT. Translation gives CASSLRVQGAARDTEAFF.

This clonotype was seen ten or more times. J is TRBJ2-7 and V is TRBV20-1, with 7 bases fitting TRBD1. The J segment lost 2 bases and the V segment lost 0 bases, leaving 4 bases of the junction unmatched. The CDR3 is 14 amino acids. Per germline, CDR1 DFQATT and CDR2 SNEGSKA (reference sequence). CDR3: CSARDMDRTYEQYF. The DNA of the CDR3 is TGCAGTGCTAGAGATATGGACAGGACCTACGAGCAGTACTTC.

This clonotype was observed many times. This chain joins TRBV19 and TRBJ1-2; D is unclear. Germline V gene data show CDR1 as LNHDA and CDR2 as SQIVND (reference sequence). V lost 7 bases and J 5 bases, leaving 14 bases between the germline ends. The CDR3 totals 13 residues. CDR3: CASTTDRRYGYTF. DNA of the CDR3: TGTGCCAGTACCACCGATCGGAGATATGGCTACACCTTC.

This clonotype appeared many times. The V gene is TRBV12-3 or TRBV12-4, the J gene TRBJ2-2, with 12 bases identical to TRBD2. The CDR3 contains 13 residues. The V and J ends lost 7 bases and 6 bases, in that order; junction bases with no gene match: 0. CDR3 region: CASTSGRAGELFF. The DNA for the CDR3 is TGTGCCAGCACTAGCGGGAGGGCCGGGGAGCTGTTTTTT.

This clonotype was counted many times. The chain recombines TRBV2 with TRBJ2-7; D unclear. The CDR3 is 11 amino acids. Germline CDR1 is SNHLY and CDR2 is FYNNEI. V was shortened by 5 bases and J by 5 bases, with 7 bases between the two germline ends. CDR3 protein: CASSSVDEQYF. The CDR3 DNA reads TGTGCCAGCAGTTCTGTGGACGAGCAGTACTTC.

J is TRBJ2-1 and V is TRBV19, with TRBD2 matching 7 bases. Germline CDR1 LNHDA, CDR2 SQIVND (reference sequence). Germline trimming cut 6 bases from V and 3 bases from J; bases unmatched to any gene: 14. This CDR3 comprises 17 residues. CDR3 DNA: TGTGCCAGTAGCATGACGGCCGTAGCGGGCCTCTACAATGAGCAGTTCTTC. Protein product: CASSMTAVAGLYNEQFF.

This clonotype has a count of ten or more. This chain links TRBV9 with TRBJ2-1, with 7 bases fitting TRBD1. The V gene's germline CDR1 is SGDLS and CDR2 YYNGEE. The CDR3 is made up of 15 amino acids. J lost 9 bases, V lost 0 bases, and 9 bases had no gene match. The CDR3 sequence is CASSVAGTVSSEQFF. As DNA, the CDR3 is TGTGCCAGCAGCGTAGCCGGGACAGTATCAAGTGAGCAGTTCTTC.

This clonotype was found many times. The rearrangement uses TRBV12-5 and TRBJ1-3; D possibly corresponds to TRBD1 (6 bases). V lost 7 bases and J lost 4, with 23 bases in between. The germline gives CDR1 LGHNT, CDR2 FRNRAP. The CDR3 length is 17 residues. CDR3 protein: CASARVVGGANGNTIYF. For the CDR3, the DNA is TGTGCTAGTGCCCGCGTCGTCGGGGGGGCGAACGGAAACACCATATATTTT.

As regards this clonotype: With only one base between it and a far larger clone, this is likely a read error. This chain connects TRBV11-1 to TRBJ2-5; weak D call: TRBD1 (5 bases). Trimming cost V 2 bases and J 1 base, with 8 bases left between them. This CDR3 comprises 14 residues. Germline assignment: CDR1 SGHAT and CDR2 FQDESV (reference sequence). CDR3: CASSLSGFQETQYF. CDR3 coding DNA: TGTGCCAGCAGCTTATCAGGGTTCCAAGAGACCCAGTACTTC.

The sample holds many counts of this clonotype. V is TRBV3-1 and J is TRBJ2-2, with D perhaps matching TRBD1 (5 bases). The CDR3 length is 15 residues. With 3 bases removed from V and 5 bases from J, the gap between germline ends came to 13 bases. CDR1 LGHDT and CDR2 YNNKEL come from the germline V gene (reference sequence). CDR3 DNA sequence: TGTGCCAGCAGCCACACGAGCAACAGGACCGGGGAGCTGTTTTTT. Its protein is CASSHTSNRTGELFF.

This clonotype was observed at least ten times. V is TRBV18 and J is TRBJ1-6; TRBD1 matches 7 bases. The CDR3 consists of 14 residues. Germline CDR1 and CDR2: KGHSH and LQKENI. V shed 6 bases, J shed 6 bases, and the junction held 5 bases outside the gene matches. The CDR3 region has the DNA TGTGCCAGCTCTCAGGGGGTCCTTAATTCACCCCTCCACTTT. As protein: CASSQGVLNSPLHF.

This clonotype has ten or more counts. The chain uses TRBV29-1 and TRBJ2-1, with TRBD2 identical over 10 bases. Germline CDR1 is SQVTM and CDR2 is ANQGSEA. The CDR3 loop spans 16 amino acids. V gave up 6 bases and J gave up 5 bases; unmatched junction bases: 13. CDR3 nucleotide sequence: TGCAGCGTCCGGAGGACTAGCGGAAACAGAAACAATGAGCAGTTCTTC. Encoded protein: CSVRRTSGNRNNEQFF.

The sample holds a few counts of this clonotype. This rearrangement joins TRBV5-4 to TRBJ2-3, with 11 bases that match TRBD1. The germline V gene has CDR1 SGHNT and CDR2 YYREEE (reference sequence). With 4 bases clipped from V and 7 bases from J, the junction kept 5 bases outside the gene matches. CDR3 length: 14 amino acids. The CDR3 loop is CASSPDRGLNTQYF. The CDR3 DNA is TGTGCCAGCAGCCCGGACAGGGGGCTGAATACGCAGTATTTT.